This T cell receptor (beta chain) derives from a study of T-cell reconstitution after alpha-beta-depleted transplantation in children. Unique molecular identifiers featured in how the TCRbeta library was prepared. One entry per CDR3 protein, called by TCRdb with MiXCR from the PCR reads. The table lists about 340,000 distinct CDR3 sequences, 10% to 13% of them singletons. This clonotype was recorded a few times. The specimen comprised PBMCs from the stem cell graft donor, sampled from the stem cell graft. The sequence derives from a human donor who donated a stem cell graft to a child with acute lymphoblastic leukemia.

The CDR3 sequence is CASSGTKNYGYTF. The CDR3, as DNA: TGTGCCAGTAGTGGGACCAAAAACTATGGCTACACCTTC. This chain joins TRBV19 and TRBJ1-2, with D maybe TRBD1 (5 bases). Trimming removed 5 bases from V and 2 bases from J, with 9 bases in between. The germline V gene encodes CDR1 LNHDA and CDR2 SQIVND (reference sequence). The CDR3 runs to 13 residues.